This record concerns one T cell receptor (beta chain) sequence. One end of the junction is discordant with germline, which a read error may explain. No cell sorting was done before RNA was extracted from the tissue. Distant lung tissue was collected more than 3 cm away from the tumor edge. The CDR3 runs to 13 residues. CDR1 and CDR2 (germline): SGHAT, FQNNGV. Three rounds of nested PCR, following a modified ARM-PCR protocol, produced the TCRbeta library. TCRdb redid the calling of the multiplex PCR reads with MiXCR, one entry per CDR3 protein. The profile shows 94,000 or so distinct CDR3 sequences, about 77% of them singletons. The sample originates from a study of tumor and adjacent non-tumor tissue in lung cancer.

The clonotype originates from a woman aged 45-65 years with non-small cell lung cancer. Sample: distant non-tumor lung tissue. The chain has TRBV11-2 and TRBJ1-5; D remains ambiguous. This CDR3 reads CAISLENGMAQHF. The CDR3 coding sequence is TGTGCCATCAGCTTAGAGAACGGGATGGCCCAGCATTTT.